A selection of T cell receptor beta chains follows, all from one sample in a study of CD8 T cells in ankylosing spondylitis. Using its own MiXCR run on the 5' RACE reads, TCRdb lists one record per CDR3 protein. The table includes approximately 150,000 distinct CDR3 sequences, 40% to 50% detected once. Sequencing was done on a sample of synovial fluid, either unsorted or a sorted T cell fraction (not recorded which). The receptors here all came from a male donor with ankylosing spondylitis. The CDR3 runs from the conserved cysteine through the conserved F or W. The order of the fields is V gene, J gene, D gene, clone size, CDR3 DNA, CDR3 protein. A D gene is named only where the DNA matches it firmly. Clone size is stated in some rows and not others, as once, few, many or a class when expanded.

V gene: TRBV28
J gene: TRBJ2-1
D gene: -
clone size: -
CDR3 DNA: TGTGCCAGCAGTCGACAGGCACTAACCTACAATGAGCAGTTCTTC
CDR3 protein: CASSRQALTYNEQFF

V gene: TRBV12-3/TRBV12-4
J gene: TRBJ1-1
D gene: -
clone size: -
CDR3 DNA: TGTGCCTCGGGGAGGAACACTGAAGCTTTCTTT
CDR3 protein: CASGRNTEAFF

V gene: TRBV6-5
J gene: TRBJ2-1
D gene: TRBD2
clone size: -
CDR3 DNA: TGTGCCAGCAGTTACAGGCTAGCGGGCAGGGAGCAGTTCTTC
CDR3 protein: CASSYRLAGREQFF

V gene: TRBV6-5
J gene: TRBJ2-2
D gene: TRBD2
clone size: few
CDR3 DNA: TGTGCCAGCAGTTACTCGGGACTAGCGGTCAACACCGGGGAGCTGTTTTTT
CDR3 protein: CASSYSGLAVNTGELFF

V gene: TRBV7-9
J gene: TRBJ1-1
D gene: -
clone size: -
CDR3 DNA: TGTGCCAGCAGCTGGCAGGGCGGAACTGAAGCTTTCTTT
CDR3 protein: CASSWQGGTEAFF

V gene: TRBV5-6
J gene: TRBJ1-6
D gene: -
clone size: -
CDR3 DNA: TGTGCCAGCAGCTGGGATCCTTCTTCACCCCTCCACTTT
CDR3 protein: CASSWDPSSPLHF

V gene: TRBV28
J gene: TRBJ2-7
D gene: TRBD1
clone size: -
CDR3 DNA: TGTGCCAGCAGAAAACCGTACGGACAGGGGGCTCCAACCCGCACCGAGCAGTACTTC
CDR3 protein: CASRKPYGQGAPTRTEQYF

V gene: TRBV12-3/TRBV12-4
J gene: TRBJ2-1
D gene: TRBD1
clone size: -
CDR3 DNA: TGTGCCAGCAGTTTAGTTCCGGGACAGCCCGACAATGAGCAGTTCTTC
CDR3 protein: CASSLVPGQPDNEQFF

V gene: TRBV9
J gene: TRBJ1-1
D gene: -
clone size: -
CDR3 DNA: TGTGCCAGCAGCCCCGGACTTTGGGCTTGGGACACTGAAGCTTTCTTT
CDR3 protein: CASSPGLWAWDTEAFF

V gene: TRBV7-8
J gene: TRBJ2-7
D gene: -
clone size: few
CDR3 DNA: TGTGCCAGCAGCTGGCTTACAGGGAACCTCTACGAGCAGTACTTC
CDR3 protein: CASSWLTGNLYEQYF

V gene: TRBV25-1
J gene: TRBJ2-7
D gene: -
clone size: -
CDR3 DNA: TGTGCCAGCCAGCAGGGTGCCTACGAGCAGTACTTC
CDR3 protein: CASQQGAYEQYF

V gene: TRBV12-3/TRBV12-4
J gene: TRBJ1-1
D gene: TRBD1
clone size: many
CDR3 DNA: TGTGCCAGCAGTTTCGGGACAGGATCGGGTGAAGCTTTCTTT
CDR3 protein: CASSFGTGSGEAFF

V gene: TRBV27
J gene: TRBJ2-7
D gene: TRBD2
clone size: few
CDR3 DNA: TGTGCCAGCAGTGAACTAGCGGGAGCCTACGAGCAGTACTTC
CDR3 protein: CASSELAGAYEQYF

V gene: TRBV4-1
J gene: TRBJ1-2
D gene: TRBD1
clone size: -
CDR3 DNA: TGCGCCAGCAGCCAAGAACAGGGGGTCTATGGCTACACCTTC
CDR3 protein: CASSQEQGVYGYTF

V gene: TRBV6-1
J gene: TRBJ1-3
D gene: TRBD1
clone size: few
CDR3 DNA: TGTGCCAGCAGTGCGGGACAGGACTCTGGAAACACCATATATTTT
CDR3 protein: CASSAGQDSGNTIYF

V gene: TRBV7-6
J gene: TRBJ2-3
D gene: TRBD1
clone size: -
CDR3 DNA: TGTGCCAGCAGCCTCGGGACAGGGGCATCAGATACGCAGTATTTT
CDR3 protein: CASSLGTGASDTQYF

V gene: TRBV27
J gene: TRBJ2-3
D gene: -
clone size: many
CDR3 DNA: TGTGCCAGCAGTTTTTACGGGAGTACAGATACGCAGTATTTT
CDR3 protein: CASSFYGSTDTQYF

V gene: TRBV19
J gene: TRBJ1-5
D gene: TRBD1
clone size: -
CDR3 DNA: TGTGCCAGTAGTCCTTGGACAGGGGACCAGCCCCAGCATTTT
CDR3 protein: CASSPWTGDQPQHF

V gene: TRBV9
J gene: TRBJ2-2
D gene: TRBD2
clone size: -
CDR3 DNA: TGTGCCAGCAGCCTATCTCTAGCGGTAAACACCGGGGAGCTGTTTTTT
CDR3 protein: CASSLSLAVNTGELFF

V gene: TRBV19
J gene: TRBJ1-2
D gene: -
clone size: -
CDR3 DNA: TGTGCCAGTAGTTATGGGACGAAGCTTAATGGCTACACCTTC
CDR3 protein: CASSYGTKLNGYTF

V gene: TRBV4-1
J gene: TRBJ2-7
D gene: -
clone size: -
CDR3 DNA: TGCGCCAGCAGCCAAGATGGCAGTACCTACGAGCAGTACTTC
CDR3 protein: CASSQDGSTYEQYF

V gene: TRBV4-2
J gene: TRBJ1-1
D gene: -
clone size: few
CDR3 DNA: TGTGCCAGCAGCCAATGGTGCTGGGGTAGCGGGAATTCGTGCACTGAAGCTTTCTTT
CDR3 protein: CASSQWCWGSGNSCTEAFF

V gene: TRBV12-3/TRBV12-4
J gene: TRBJ1-1
D gene: TRBD1
clone size: few
CDR3 DNA: TGTGCCAGCAGTTTTCCGGGACAGGGTGTTTTCTTT
CDR3 protein: CASSFPGQGVFF

V gene: TRBV11-1
J gene: TRBJ2-1
D gene: -
clone size: -
CDR3 DNA: TGTGCCAGCAGCTCCTTCCCTTCGCGTCGGACAGACTACAATGAGCAGTTCTTC
CDR3 protein: CASSSFPSRRTDYNEQFF